A single sample is the source of the 29 T cell receptor beta chains below, sequenced in a study of CD8+ T cells in alopecia areata. Noted treatment: oral pan-JAK inhibitor, 5-10 mg twice daily. Once RNA had been extracted, it was reverse transcribed into cDNA to act as the sequencing template. The assay was immunoSEQ multiplex PCR, and TCRdb's table has in-frame clones only and misses some. In the table there are about 170,000 clones, 58% of which are singletons. The input for sequencing was CD4+ T cells sorted from blood, taken at approximately week 61, from a patient treated with tofacitinib. The source of these receptors is a human donor with alopecia areata.

V is TRBV29-1 and J is TRBJ1-2; D remains ambiguous. Deletions cut 2 bases from V and 5 bases from J, with 18 bases between. Germline CDR1 reads SQVTM; CDR2 reads ANQGSEA. CDR3 length: 15 amino acids. The CDR3 loop is CSVELSDYWQYGYTF. The CDR3 region has the DNA TGCAGCGTTGAACTTTCCGACTACTGGCAGTATGGCTACACCTTC.

This clone was picked up a small number of times. The chain recombines TRBV5-1 with TRBJ2-7; 7 bases map to TRBD2. The J segment lost 4 bases and the V segment lost 3 bases, leaving 7 bases of the junction unmatched. Looked up from germline, CDR1 is SGHRS and CDR2 is YFSETQ. CDR3 length: 14 amino acids. The CDR3 sequence: CASSSRGEGYEQYF. DNA for the CDR3: TGCGCCAGCAGCTCTCGCGGGGAGGGATACGAGCAGTACTTC.

The genes are TRBV6-5 and TRBJ2-7; D possibly matches TRBD1 or TRBD2 (5 bases each). Germline values: CDR1 MNHEY, CDR2 SVGAGI. The CDR3 is made up of 15 amino acids. V was clipped by 9 bases and J by 2 bases, with 20 bases between them. The CDR3 spells CASTPGTQRTYEQYF. The CDR3 DNA follows: TGTGCCAGTACACCCGGGACGCAAAGGACCTACGAGCAGTACTTC.

V is TRBV29-1 and J is TRBJ2-3; D gene uncertain. Germline V lookup: CDR1 SQVTM, CDR2 ANQGSEA. The V and J ends lost 1 base and 6 bases respectively, with 5 bases between them. This CDR3 region has 11 residues. In DNA form, the CDR3 reads TGCAGCGTTGAAGTTGGGGATACGCAGTATTTT. Residues: CSVEVGDTQYF.

The chain combines TRBV27 with TRBJ1-6; D remains ambiguous. Trimming shortened V by 5 bases and J by 7 bases, and 9 bases separated the two germline ends. CDR1 is MNHEY and CDR2 is SMNVEV in the germline V gene (reference sequence). CDR3 length equals 13 residues. For the CDR3, the DNA is TGTGCCAGCAGTCGGCCGGCGAATTCACCCCTCCACTTT. Protein sequence: CASSRPANSPLHF.

This chain links TRBV7-2 with TRBJ2-1; TRBD2 might be the D (7 bases). Trimming took 11 bases from V and 6 from J, leaving 17 bases between them. This CDR3 has 13 residues. Germline loops: CDR1 SGHTA, CDR2 FQGNSA. The DNA for the CDR3 is TGTGCCGGGGGGGGCACAATGAGCAATGAGCAGTTCTTC. Protein product: CAGGGTMSNEQFF.

This chain uses TRBV4-2 with TRBJ2-1; D remains unclear. The CDR3 runs to 12 residues. From germline, CDR1 is LGHNA and CDR2 YNFKEQ. V was shortened by 4 bases and J by 6 bases, with 7 bases between the two germline ends. The CDR3 bases are TGTGCCAGCAGCCTTGACCGCAATGAGCAGTTCTTC. It yields the protein CASSLDRNEQFF.

A note on this clone: One end of the junction is discordant with germline, which a read error may explain. V is TRBV10-3 and J is TRBJ2-7, with a possible D match to TRBD2 (5 bases). Germline CDR1 ENHRY, CDR2 SYGVKD. This CDR3 spans 11 amino acids. CDR3 nucleotide sequence: TGTGCCATCAGTCGCGGGTACGTGCAGTACTTC. This encodes CAISRGYVQYF.

Notes on this clone: This same CDR3 is encoded by further DNA sequences in the sample. The chain carries TRBV15 and TRBJ1-5, with D maybe TRBD1 (5 bases). CDR3 length: 15 amino acids. Germline V gene data show CDR1 as LNHNV and CDR2 as YYDKDF (reference sequence). V lost 1 base and J 1 base, leaving 8 bases between the germline ends. The CDR3 DNA reads as TGTGCCACCAGCAGAGGAAGGGACAGCAATCAGCCCCAGCATTTT. Translation gives CATSRGRDSNQPQHF.

The table lists this clone with a few counts. This rearrangement joins TRBV7-9 to TRBJ2-1; tentatively, D is TRBD1 (5 bases). The CDR3 runs to 15 residues. V was pared by 3 bases and J by 6 bases, with 15 bases between. CDR1 is SEHNR and CDR2 is FQNEAQ in the germline V gene (reference sequence). The CDR3 DNA reads TGTGCCAGCAGCTTGTCGGCAGGGTTGCGCAATGAGCAGTTCTTC. Translation: CASSLSAGLRNEQFF. Drawing the rest from reference TRBV7-9 and TRBJ2-1, the complete variable domain is DTGVSQNPRHKITKRGQNVTFRCDPISEHNRLYWYRQTLGQGPEFLTYFQNEAQLEKSRLLSDRFSAERPKGSFSTLEIQRTEQGDSAMYLCASSLSAGLRNEQFFGPGTRLTVL.

J is TRBJ2-5 and V is TRBV7-7; the match to TRBD1 covers 8 bases. The germline V gene encodes CDR1 SSHAT and CDR2 FNYEAQ (reference sequence). V dropped 10 bases and J dropped 2; count of bases not matched to a gene: 15. The CDR3 sequence is 16 residues long. CDR3 coding DNA: TGTGCCAAAAGCCGGACAGGGATCGCGATTCAAGAGACCCAGTACTTC. Its translation is CAKSRTGIAIQETQYF.

J is TRBJ1-5 and V is TRBV2, with TRBD1 identical over 9 bases. The germline V gene has CDR1 SNHLY and CDR2 FYNNEI. This CDR3 contains 14 residues. With V trimmed by 3 bases and J by 10 bases, 7 bases remained unmatched. CDR3 sequence: CASSEGTGSEPQHF. CDR3 sequence (DNA): TGTGCCAGCAGTGAGGGGACAGGGTCTGAACCCCAGCATTTT.

The chain's CDR3 is CSVGAPNTGELFF. Written as DNA, the CDR3 is TGCAGCGTTGGTGCCCCCAACACCGGGGAGCTGTTTTTT. The chain is built from TRBV29-1 and TRBJ2-2; no reliable D call. Germline loops: CDR1 SQVTM, CDR2 ANQGSEA. The CDR3 length is 13 residues. Trimming removed 4 bases from V and 2 bases from J, with 8 bases in between.

V gene TRBV2 combines with J gene TRBJ2-3; D is perhaps TRBD2 (5 bases). Trimming took 6 bases from V and 0 from J, leaving 7 bases between them. This CDR3 is built from 13 residues. Germline V gene lookup returns CDR1 SNHLY and CDR2 FYNNEI. Here the CDR3 DNA reads TGTGCCAGCAGAAGAGGGAGCACAGATACGCAGTATTTT. As protein: CASRRGSTDTQYF.

The chain combines TRBV25-1 with TRBJ2-5; perhaps TRBD1 as D (6 bases). Germline V gene sequence: CDR1 MGHDK, CDR2 SYGVNS. The CDR3 spans 17 residues. V dropped 1 base and J dropped 5 bases, with 20 bases sitting between them. The CDR3 region has the DNA TGTGCCAGCAGTGAATGGGGCGCAGGGGTAGGATCCGAGACCCAGTACTTC. Amino acids: CASSEWGAGVGSETQYF.

The V gene is TRBV9, the J gene TRBJ2-5, with TRBD1 matching 9 bases. Germline CDR1 and CDR2: SGDLS and YYNGEE. V dropped 6 bases and J dropped 5; count of bases not matched to a gene: 8. The CDR3 is 14 residues long. This CDR3 reads CASNRDRVDETQYF. CDR3 sequence (DNA): TGTGCCAGCAACAGGGACAGGGTTGACGAGACCCAGTACTTC. The whole variable domain, remainder taken from reference TRBV9 and TRBJ2-5, is DSGVTQTPKHLITATGQRVTLRCSPRSGDLSVYWYQQSLDQGLQFLIQYYNGEERAKGNILERFSAQQFPDLHSELNLSSLELGDSALYFCASNRDRVDETQYFGPGTRLLVL.

V is TRBV9 and J is TRBJ2-2; 7 positions match TRBD1. Germline V gene data show CDR1 as SGDLS and CDR2 as YYNGEE. The CDR3 is 16 amino acids. V lost 0 bases, J lost 1 base, and 3 bases stayed unmatched. The CDR3 coding sequence is TGTGCCAGCAGCGTAGGAAGGACAGGGAACACCGGGGAGCTGTTTTTT. Translation: CASSVGRTGNTGELFF.

The rearrangement links TRBV4-1 to TRBJ2-5; D is perhaps TRBD1 or TRBD2 (5 bases each). The CDR3 has 14 amino acids. Germline V gene sequence: CDR1 MGHRA, CDR2 YSYEKL. Trimming took 6 bases from V and 6 from J, leaving 17 bases between them. The CDR3 sequence: CASSSPVRGKTQYF. The CDR3 coding sequence is TGCGCCAGCAGTTCCCCGGTGAGGGGTAAGACCCAGTACTTC.

In its sample, this clone was seen a few times. The chain recombines TRBV20-1 with TRBJ2-1; no clear D. The V and J ends lost 4 bases and 6 bases respectively, with 7 bases between them. The CDR3 is 11 residues long. The germline V gene encodes CDR1 DFQATT and CDR2 SNEGSKA (reference sequence). The CDR3 DNA sequence: TGCAGTGCTACCCTTCTCAATGAGCAGTTCTTC. Amino acids: CSATLLNEQFF.

CDR3 coding DNA: TGCGCCAGCAGCGTTAGCGGGCTCGAGGCTTTCTTT. As protein: CASSVSGLEAFF. The chain links TRBV5-1 to TRBJ1-1; D is undetermined. The germline V gene encodes CDR1 SGHRS and CDR2 YFSETQ. The CDR3 covers 12 residues. The V and J ends lost 4 bases and 11 bases respectively, with 15 bases between them.

V is TRBV9 and J is TRBJ1-2; a weak D match, TRBD1 (6 bases). Trimming stripped 4 bases from V and 4 bases from J, with 20 bases between. This CDR3 is built from 16 residues. Germline loops: CDR1 SGDLS, CDR2 YYNGEE. The CDR3 sequence: CASSPEAGGRIYGYTF. The CDR3 region has the DNA TGTGCCAGCAGCCCCGAGGCTGGGGGGCGCATCTATGGCTACACCTTC.

The CDR3, as DNA: TGTGCCTCCGGGACTAGTAATTACGAGCAGTACTTC. This gives the protein CASGTSNYEQYF. The rearrangement uses TRBV6-6 and TRBJ2-7, with 8 bases aligning to TRBD2. The CDR3 totals 12 residues. With V trimmed by 11 bases and J by 4 bases, 7 bases remained unmatched. In germline, CDR1 is MNHNY, CDR2 SVGAGI (reference sequence).

The chain employs TRBV19 and TRBJ1-2; 7 nucleotides align to TRBD1. Germline CDR1 LNHDA, CDR2 SQIVND (reference sequence). After removal of 4 bases from V and 8 bases from J, the junction contained 7 bases not matched to a gene. The CDR3 length is 13 residues. CDR3 sequence reads: CASSSRDRRGYTF. DNA of the CDR3: TGTGCCAGTAGTAGCCGGGACAGACGAGGCTACACCTTC.

This chain joins TRBV30 and TRBJ1-5; possibly TRBD1 for D (5 bases). The CDR3 has 12 residues. The V end lost 6 bases, the J end lost 4 bases, and 10 bases lay between the germline ends. CDR1 is GTSNPN and CDR2 is SVGIG in the germline V gene (reference sequence). This CDR3 is CACKGRNQPQHF. CDR3 in DNA: TGTGCCTGCAAGGGGCGTAATCAGCCCCAGCATTTT.

The chain is built from TRBV30 and TRBJ2-3; D not resolved. This CDR3 contains 13 residues. Deletions cut 3 bases from V and 1 base from J, with 8 bases between. Germline values: CDR1 GTSNPN, CDR2 SVGIG (reference sequence). CDR3 in amino acids: CAWSHTGTDTQYF. The CDR3 bases are TGTGCCTGGAGCCATACAGGCACAGATACGCAGTATTTT.

As regards this clone: This sample includes further DNA sequences coding for the same CDR3. The chain combines TRBV18 with TRBJ1-2; tentative D call: TRBD1 (6 bases). There are 13 residues in the CDR3. The germline V gene encodes CDR1 KGHSH and CDR2 LQKENI. Trimming left V 3 bases short and J 3 bases short, with 8 bases between. CDR3 loop: CASSPDSDYGYTF. The CDR3 nucleotides are TGTGCCAGCTCACCGGACAGCGACTATGGCTACACCTTC.

This clone appeared a few times. V gene TRBV5-6 combines with J gene TRBJ2-3; TRBD1 matches 9 bases. This CDR3 has 15 amino acids. With V trimmed by 5 bases and J by 5 bases, 9 bases remained unmatched. CDR1 SGHDT and CDR2 YYEEEE come from the germline V gene. CDR3 sequence reads: CASRETGGGRDTQYF. For the CDR3, the DNA is TGTGCCAGCAGAGAGACAGGGGGTGGAAGAGATACGCAGTATTTT.

The chain combines TRBV7-6 with TRBJ2-5; 10 bases fit TRBD2. Trimming at V came to 0 bases and at J to 4 bases, leaving 5 bases not matched to a gene. The CDR3 sequence is 16 residues long. Germline V gene lookup returns CDR1 SGHVS and CDR2 FNYEAQ. CDR3 loop: CASSLAPSSGGETQYF. The CDR3 DNA is TGTGCCAGCAGCTTAGCCCCGTCTAGCGGGGGAGAGACCCAGTACTTC.

This clone came up a few times. The chain links TRBV6-5 to TRBJ2-6; D unclear. CDR1 and CDR2 from the germline V gene are MNHEY and SVGAGI. The V end was cut by 4 bases, the J end by 4 bases, with 11 bases between. The CDR3 is 15 amino acids. CDR3 in amino acids: CASSSYPSGANVLTF. For the CDR3, the DNA is TGTGCCAGCAGTTCCTATCCGTCCGGGGCCAACGTCCTGACTTTC.